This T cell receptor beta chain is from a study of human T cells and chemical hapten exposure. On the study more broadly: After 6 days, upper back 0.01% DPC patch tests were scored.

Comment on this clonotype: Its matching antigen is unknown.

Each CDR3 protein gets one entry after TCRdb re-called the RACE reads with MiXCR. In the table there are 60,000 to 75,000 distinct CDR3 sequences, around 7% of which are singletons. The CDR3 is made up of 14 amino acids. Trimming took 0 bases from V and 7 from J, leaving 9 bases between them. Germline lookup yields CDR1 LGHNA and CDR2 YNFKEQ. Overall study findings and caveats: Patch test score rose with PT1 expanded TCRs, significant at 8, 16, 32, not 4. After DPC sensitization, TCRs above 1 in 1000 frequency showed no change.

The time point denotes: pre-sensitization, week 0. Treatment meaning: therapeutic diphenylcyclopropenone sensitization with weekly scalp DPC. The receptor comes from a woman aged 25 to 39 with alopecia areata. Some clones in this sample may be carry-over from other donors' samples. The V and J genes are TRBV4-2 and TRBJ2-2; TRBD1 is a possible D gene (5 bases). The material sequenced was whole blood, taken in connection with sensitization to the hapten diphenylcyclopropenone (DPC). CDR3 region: CASSQDLGVGELFF. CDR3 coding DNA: TGTGCCAGCAGCCAAGATTTAGGGGTCGGGGAGCTGTTTTTT.